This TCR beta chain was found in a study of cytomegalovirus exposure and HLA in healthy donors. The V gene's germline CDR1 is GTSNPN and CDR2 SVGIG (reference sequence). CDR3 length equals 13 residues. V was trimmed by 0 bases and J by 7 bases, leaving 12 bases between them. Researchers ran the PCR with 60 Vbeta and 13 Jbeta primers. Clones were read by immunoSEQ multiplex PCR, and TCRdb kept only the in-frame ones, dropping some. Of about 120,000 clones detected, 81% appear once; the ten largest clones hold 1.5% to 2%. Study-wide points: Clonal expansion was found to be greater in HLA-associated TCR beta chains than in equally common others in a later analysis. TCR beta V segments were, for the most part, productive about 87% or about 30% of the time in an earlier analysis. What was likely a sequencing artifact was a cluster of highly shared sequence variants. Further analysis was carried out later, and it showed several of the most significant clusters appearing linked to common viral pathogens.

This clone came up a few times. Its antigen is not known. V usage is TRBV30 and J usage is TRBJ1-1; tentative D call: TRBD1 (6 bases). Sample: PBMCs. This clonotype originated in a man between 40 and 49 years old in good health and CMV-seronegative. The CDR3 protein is CAWSVGGVSEAFF. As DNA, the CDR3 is TGTGCCTGGAGTGTAGGGGGAGTCAGTGAAGCTTTCTTT. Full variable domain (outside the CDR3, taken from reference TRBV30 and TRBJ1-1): SQTIHQWPATLVQPVGSPLSLECTVEGTSNPNLYWYRQAAGRGLQLLFYSVGIGQISSEVPQNLSASRPQDRQFILSSKKLLLSDSGFYLCAWSVGGVSEAFFGQGTRLTVV.